This TCR beta chain was captured in a study of PD-1 blockade in classical Hodgkin lymphoma. Note on this clone: Its antigen is as yet unknown.

Points from the study as a whole: There was a significant rise in CD4+ TCR diversity by C4D1, with no such rise for CD8+. Baseline diversity was lower in partial responders and progressors than complete responders. After ASCT, patients who started nivolumab under 1 year later were excluded.

CDR1 SGDLS and CDR2 YYNGEE come from the germline V gene. Trimming shortened V by 3 bases and J by 4 bases, and 13 bases separated the two germline ends. This CDR3 spans 14 amino acids. Libraries were prepared by immunoSEQ multiplex PCR; TCRdb keeps only in-frame clonotypes and omits some of them. The repertoire holds 10,000 or so clones, with approximately 80% as singletons. Sample time point: cycle 4 day 1 (C4D1), after six to seven weeks of nivolumab. With no exception, relapse followed autologous stem cell transplantation in all patients, and brentuximab vedotin exposure varied. Magnetic negative selection served to purify CD4+ T cells out of PBMCs that had been thawed.

This TCR was recovered from a human donor with classical Hodgkin lymphoma. The source material was CD4+ T cells from blood, sampled before the fourth cycle of nivolumab. The chain recombines TRBV9 with TRBJ1-2; TRBD1 is a possible D gene (5 bases). The DNA for the CDR3 is TGTGCCAGCAGCGAGGGGCAGGGATTCTATGGCTACACCTTC. Translating gives CASSEGQGFYGYTF.